This TCR beta chain derives from a study of T cells after yellow fever vaccination. Germline values: CDR1 SGHRS, CDR2 YFSETQ. V dropped 7 bases and J dropped 0; count of bases not matched to a gene: 4. The CDR3 totals 14 residues. Study-wide results and limits: Reappearance after the booster was seen for most primary-vaccination clones, at more than 95% CD4 and 85% to 90% CD8. There was a small share of clonotypes that showed up in both the CD4 and CD8 compartments. Contamination by abundant bulk-population clonotypes could be present in FACS-sorted repertoires.

The TCR cDNA carried a universal primer site and UMIs from 5'RACE template switching. TCRdb reprocessed the 5' RACE reads via MiXCR and lists one record per CDR3 protein. The table records approximately 600,000 distinct CDR3 sequences, roughly an eighth of them present only once. This clonotype was seen a handful of times. What it recognizes is unknown. The chain uses TRBV5-1 and TRBJ1-5, with 7 bases that match TRBD1. The source material was PBMCs, sampled on the day of the yellow fever booster vaccination. The sequence came from a man in his thirties or forties who received the YFV17D yellow fever vaccine. The CDR3 bases are TGCGCCAGCCGGGACAGTGATAGCAATCAGCCCCAGCATTTT. It translates to CASRDSDSNQPQHF.